Below, one T cell receptor beta chain is given with its context. Documented treatment: around 19 received Ad26.COV2.S at low or high dose, single or two shots; roughly five received placebo; per-sample allocation not given. The samples were gathered on day 63 after the first injection of vaccine or placebo. The data were taken from a study of Ad26.COV2.S vaccination and SARS-CoV-2 variants. In the study overall: By the intramuscular route, Ad26.COV2.S was given once, or twice 56 days apart.

Clones were read by immunoSEQ multiplex PCR, and TCRdb kept only the in-frame ones, dropping some. Among about 250,000 clones listed, roughly 85% were seen once. Germline V gene data show CDR1 as GTSNPN and CDR2 as SVGIG (reference sequence). Trimming took off 0 bases at V and 0 bases at J, with 5 bases between the two ends. The CDR3 is made up of 14 amino acids. V usage is TRBV30 and J usage is TRBJ2-2; D gene ambiguous. The sequence was obtained from a person between 18 and 60 years old who received the Ad26.COV2.S COVID-19 vaccine or a placebo. This material consisted of peripheral blood, taken in a trial of Ad26.COV2.S vaccine versus placebo. The CDR3, as DNA: TGTGCCTGGAGTGTAGGGCCGAACACCGGGGAGCTGTTTTTT. Protein product: CAWSVGPNTGELFF. The whole variable domain, filled in from reference TRBV30 and TRBJ2-2, reads SQTIHQWPATLVQPVGSPLSLECTVEGTSNPNLYWYRQAAGRGLQLLFYSVGIGQISSEVPQNLSASRPQDRQFILSSKKLLLSDSGFYLCAWSVGPNTGELFFGEGSRLTVL.